This T cell receptor beta chain came from a study of shared clonotypes between healthy human individuals. Details on this clone: No antigen is known for it.

The authors split each subset's genomic DNA evenly across several immunoSEQ plates. Sequenced by immunoSEQ multiplex PCR; TCRdb stores in-frame clones only, minus some. The data show about 2 million clones, 85% to 95% seen once. CD45RO-negative, CCR7-selected cells formed the naive CD8 fraction, which excluded terminally differentiated effector memory CD45RA+ cells. Study findings and constraints: The study found lower generation probabilities in non-shared clonotypes than in those shared by all four donors. Sharing across a handful of donors was seen in roughly 5.2% of naive CD4 clonotypes.

The source of this sequence is a man between 18 and 35 years old in good health. Sequenced sample: naive CD8+ T cells sorted from blood.

The CDR3 loop is CASSASGRAGETQYF. DNA for the CDR3: TGTGCCAGCAGCGCTAGCGGGAGGGCCGGAGAGACCCAGTACTTC. The chain links TRBV9 to TRBJ2-5; TRBD2 matches 12 bases. CDR3 length equals 15 residues. Germline V CDR1 and CDR2: SGDLS, YYNGEE. J gave up 4 bases and V 3 bases, and 4 bases lay outside the gene matches.